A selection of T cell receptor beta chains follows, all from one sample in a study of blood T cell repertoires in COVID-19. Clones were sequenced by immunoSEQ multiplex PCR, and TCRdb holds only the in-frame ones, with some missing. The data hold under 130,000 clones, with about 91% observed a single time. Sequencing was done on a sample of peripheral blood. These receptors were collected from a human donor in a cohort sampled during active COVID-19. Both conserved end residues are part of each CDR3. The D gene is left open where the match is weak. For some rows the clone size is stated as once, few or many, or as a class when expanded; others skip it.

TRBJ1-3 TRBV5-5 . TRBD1 CASRTGGDQNTIYF TGTGCCAGCCGGACAGGGGGCGATCAAAACACCATATATTTT
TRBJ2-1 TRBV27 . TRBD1 CASRGTVYNEQFF TGTGCCAGCAGGGGGACAGTGTACAATGAGCAGTTCTTC
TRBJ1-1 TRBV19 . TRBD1 CASKDRERGTEAFF TGTGCCAGTAAGGACAGGGAAAGGGGCACTGAAGCTTTCTTT
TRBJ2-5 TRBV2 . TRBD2 CASSERGTSGALRETQYF TGTGCCAGCAGTGAAAGGGGGACTAGCGGGGCCCTGCGGGAGACCCAGTACTTC
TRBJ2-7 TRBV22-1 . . CPGPRGGGTYEQYF TGTCCTGGGCCACGCGGGGGAGGGACCTACGAGCAGTACTTC
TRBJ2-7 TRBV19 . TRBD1 CASRGRDRATYEQYF TGTGCCAGTAGGGGCCGGGACAGAGCCACCTACGAGCAGTACTTC
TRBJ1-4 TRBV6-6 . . CASSYGQEGDEKLFF TGTGCCAGCAGTTACGGGCAGGAGGGTGATGAAAAACTGTTTTTT
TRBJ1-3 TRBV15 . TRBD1 CATSARTGAGNTIYF TGTGCCACCAGCGCTAGGACAGGGGCTGGAAACACCATATATTTT
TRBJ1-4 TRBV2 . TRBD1 CASSAPGTGNEKLFF TGTGCCAGCAGTGCTCCCGGGACAGGGAATGAAAAACTGTTTTTT
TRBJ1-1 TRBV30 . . CAWSVLDKNTEAFF TGTGCCTGGAGTGTGCTGGACAAGAACACTGAAGCTTTCTTT
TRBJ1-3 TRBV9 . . CASSVGQGGNTIYF TGTGCCAGCAGCGTCGGGCAGGGCGGAAACACCATATATTTT
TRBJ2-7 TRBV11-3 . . CASSLSIGQTYEQYF TGTGCCAGCAGCTTAAGCATCGGACAGACCTACGAGCAGTACTTC
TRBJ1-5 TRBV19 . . CASSVQGRQPQHF TGTGCCAGTAGCGTACAGGGTCGTCAGCCCCAGCATTTT
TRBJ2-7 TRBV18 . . CASSPPTGIYEQYF TGTGCCAGCTCACCCCCGACAGGAATCTACGAGCAGTACTTC
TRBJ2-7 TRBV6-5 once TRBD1 CASSSTGNEQYF TGTGCCAGCAGTTCGACAGGGAACGAGCAGTACTTC
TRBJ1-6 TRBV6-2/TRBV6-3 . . CASSLAESSYNSPLHF TGTGCCAGCAGTTTGGCAGAAAGCTCCTATAATTCACCCCTCCACTTT
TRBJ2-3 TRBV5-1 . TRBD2 CASGRQGTSGSSPDTQYF TGCGCCAGCGGACGACAGGGAACTAGCGGGAGTTCCCCAGATACGCAGTATTTT
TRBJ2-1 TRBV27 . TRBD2 CASSQGLAGAAWNEQFF TGTGCCAGCAGTCAGGGACTAGCGGGGGCCGCGTGGAATGAGCAGTTCTTC
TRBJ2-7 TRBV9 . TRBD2 CASSSGLAGAYEQYF TGTGCCAGCAGCTCGGGACTAGCGGGAGCCTACGAGCAGTACTTC
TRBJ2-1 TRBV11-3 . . CASSLTGSYNEQFF TGTGCCAGCAGCCTGACCGGGTCCTACAATGAGCAGTTCTTC
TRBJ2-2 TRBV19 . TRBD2 CASSILTSLATGELFF TGTGCCAGTAGTATCCTGACTAGCCTGGCCACCGGGGAGCTGTTTTTT
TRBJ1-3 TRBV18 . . CASSPTSSDNTIYF TGTGCCAGCTCACCGACTTCCTCAGACAACACCATATATTTT
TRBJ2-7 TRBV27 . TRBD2 CASSSAGTNSYEQYF TGTGCCAGCAGTTCAGCGGGAACGAACTCCTACGAGCAGTACTTC
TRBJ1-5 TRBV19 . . CASSIGGFRNQPQHF TGTGCCAGTAGTATAGGAGGGTTTCGCAATCAGCCCCAGCATTTT
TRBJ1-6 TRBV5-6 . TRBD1 CASSLGDRGNSPLHF TGTGCCAGCAGCTTAGGGGACAGGGGAAATTCACCCCTCCACTTT
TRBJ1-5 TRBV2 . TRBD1 CASRDRPNQPQHF TGTGCCAGCAGGGACAGGCCGAATCAGCCCCAGCATTTT
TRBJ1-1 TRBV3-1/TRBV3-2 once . CASSLPSDRPGTEAFF TGTGCCAGCAGCCTACCCTCTGACAGGCCGGGAACTGAAGCTTTCTTT
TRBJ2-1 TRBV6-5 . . CASTGNSRSNEQFF TGTGCCAGCACGGGGAATAGTAGATCCAATGAGCAGTTCTTC
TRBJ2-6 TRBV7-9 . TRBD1 CASSLTGAHSGANVLTF TGTGCCAGCAGCTTGACAGGGGCCCACTCTGGGGCCAACGTCCTGACTTTC
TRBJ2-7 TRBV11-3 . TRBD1 CASSLRDSATYEQYF TGTGCCAGCAGCCTAAGGGACAGCGCTACCTACGAGCAGTACTTC
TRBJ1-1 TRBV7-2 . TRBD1 CASSLVGQGVRNTEAFF TGTGCCAGCAGCTTAGTGGGACAGGGCGTTCGGAACACTGAAGCTTTCTTT
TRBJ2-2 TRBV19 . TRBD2 CASSQLAGTNTGELFF TGTGCCAGTAGCCAGCTAGCGGGGACTAACACCGGGGAGCTGTTTTTT
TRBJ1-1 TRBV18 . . CASSTSRDTEAFF TGTGCCAGCTCAACCAGCAGGGACACTGAAGCTTTCTTT
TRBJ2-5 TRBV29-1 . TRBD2 CSARTSGRLETQYF TGCAGCGCCCGGACTAGCGGGCGCCTGGAGACCCAGTACTTC
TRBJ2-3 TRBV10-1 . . CASSESGAAALATDTQYF TGCGCCAGCAGTGAGTCTGGGGCCGCCGCGCTAGCGACAGATACGCAGTATTTT
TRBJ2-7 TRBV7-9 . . CASSFRSLEQYF TGTGCCAGCAGCTTTAGGAGTCTAGAGCAGTACTTC
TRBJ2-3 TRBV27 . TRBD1 CASSFQGQGGFSTDTQYF TGTGCCAGCAGTTTCCAGGGACAGGGTGGATTTAGCACAGATACGCAGTATTTT